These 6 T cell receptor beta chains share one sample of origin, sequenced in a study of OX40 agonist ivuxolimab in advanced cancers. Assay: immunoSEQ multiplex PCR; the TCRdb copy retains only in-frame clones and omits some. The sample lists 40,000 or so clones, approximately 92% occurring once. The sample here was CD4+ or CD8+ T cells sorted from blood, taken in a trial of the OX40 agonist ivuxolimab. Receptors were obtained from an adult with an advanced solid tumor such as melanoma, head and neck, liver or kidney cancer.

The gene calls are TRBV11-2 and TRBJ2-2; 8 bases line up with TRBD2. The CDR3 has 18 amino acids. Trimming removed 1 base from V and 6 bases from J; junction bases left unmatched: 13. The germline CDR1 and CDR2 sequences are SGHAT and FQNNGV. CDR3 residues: CASSLGHLGAGGSGELFF. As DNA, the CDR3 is TGTGCCAGCAGCTTAGGCCACTTAGGGGCGGGAGGATCCGGGGAGCTGTTTTTT.

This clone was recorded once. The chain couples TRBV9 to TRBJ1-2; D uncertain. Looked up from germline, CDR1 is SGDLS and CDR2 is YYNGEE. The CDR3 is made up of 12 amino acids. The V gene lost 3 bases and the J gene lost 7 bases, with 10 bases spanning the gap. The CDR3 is CASSEISGGYTF. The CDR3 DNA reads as TGTGCCAGCAGCGAAATTTCTGGTGGCTACACCTTC. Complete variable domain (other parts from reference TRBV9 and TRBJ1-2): DSGVTQTPKHLITATGQRVTLRCSPRSGDLSVYWYQQSLDQGLQFLIQYYNGEERAKGNILERFSAQQFPDLHSELNLSSLELGDSALYFCASSEISGGYTFGSGTRLTVV.

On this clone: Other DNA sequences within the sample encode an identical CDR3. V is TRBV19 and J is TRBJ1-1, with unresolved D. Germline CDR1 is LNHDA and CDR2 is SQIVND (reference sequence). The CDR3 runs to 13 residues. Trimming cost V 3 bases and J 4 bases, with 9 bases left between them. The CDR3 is CASSISSGTEAFF. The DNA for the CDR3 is TGTGCCAGTAGTATTAGCTCGGGCACTGAAGCTTTCTTT.

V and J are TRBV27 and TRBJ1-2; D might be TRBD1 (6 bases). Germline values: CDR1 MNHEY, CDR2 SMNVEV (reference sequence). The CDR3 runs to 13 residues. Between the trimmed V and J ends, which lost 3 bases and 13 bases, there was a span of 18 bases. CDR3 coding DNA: TGTGCCAGCAGTTTTGGAGGGGGAGGCGTTTTCACCTTC. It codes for CASSFGGGGVFTF.

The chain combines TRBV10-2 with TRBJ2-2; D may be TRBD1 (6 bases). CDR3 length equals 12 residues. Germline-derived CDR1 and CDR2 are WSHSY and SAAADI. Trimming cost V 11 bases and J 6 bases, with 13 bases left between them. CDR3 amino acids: CAADRPPGELFF. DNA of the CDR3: TGCGCCGCTGACAGGCCCCCCGGGGAGCTGTTTTTT.

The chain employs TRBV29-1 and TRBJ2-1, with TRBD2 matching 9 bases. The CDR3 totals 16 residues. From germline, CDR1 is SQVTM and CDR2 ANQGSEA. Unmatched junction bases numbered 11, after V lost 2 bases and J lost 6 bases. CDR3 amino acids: CSVESREKAGGNEQFF. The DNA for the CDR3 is TGCAGCGTTGAATCTCGGGAGAAAGCGGGAGGCAATGAGCAGTTCTTC.